This T cell receptor (beta chain) is from a study of beta chain features in type 1 diabetes. Study context: Patient and healthy donor groups were alike in age, gender and cell yields.

Every isolated RNA sample was fully reverse transcribed, so sequencing captured expressed TCRB transcripts. Sequenced by immunoSEQ multiplex PCR; TCRdb stores in-frame clones only, minus some. The sample carries some 360,000 clones, around 20% recorded once. Study-wide results and limits: Among type 1 diabetes patients, VDJ junctions had fewer insertions and more deletions. For Type 1 diabetes patients, all four CD4+ subsets carried TCRB CDR3s that were moderately but significantly shorter.

This clone was recorded a few times. Its antigen is unknown. The CDR3 covers 16 residues. Germline V gives CDR1 MGHRA, CDR2 YSYEKL. V was trimmed by 1 base and J by 0 bases, leaving 13 bases between them. The sequence was obtained from a woman younger than 35 in good health. V and J are TRBV4-1 and TRBJ2-7, with a tentative D call TRBD2 (5 bases). The sequenced material came from naive CD4+ T cells from blood. Here the CDR3 DNA reads TGCGCCAGCAGCCAAGTCGCCGGGATTTACTCCTACGAGCAGTACTTC. It encodes CASSQVAGIYSYEQYF.